The clone carrying this TCR beta chain was recorded once. Antigen specificity is unknown. Measured with immunoSEQ multiplex PCR; TCRdb has only the in-frame clones, and not every one. The table lists 65,000 to 75,000 clones, about 88% of them singletons. Germline V CDR1 and CDR2: SNHLY, FYNNEI. V lost 7 bases and J 9 bases, leaving 12 bases between the germline ends. This CDR3 has 11 residues. These data originate in a study of OX40 agonist ivuxolimab in advanced cancers. The overall study: The dose-escalation cohort was about 83% male, with a mean age of around 54 years, ranging roughly 23 to 79. Overall study results and limits: Partly responding patients at 0.1-3.0 mg/kg showed some of the smallest clonal expansion. There were, on average, more expanded clones in CD8+ T cells than in CD4+. In the 0.1 to 3.0 mg/kg range, CD4+ and CD8+ blood T cells had expanded clonally by week 6.

The rearrangement joins TRBV2 to TRBJ2-5; D may match TRBD1 or TRBD2 (6 bases each). This clonotype was sampled from an adult with an advanced solid tumor such as melanoma, head and neck, liver or kidney cancer. The sample consisted of CD4+ or CD8+ T cells sorted from blood, taken in a trial of the OX40 agonist ivuxolimab. The CDR3 bases are TGTGCCAGCACCCGGAGGGGGTCCCAGTACTTC. Protein sequence: CASTRRGSQYF.